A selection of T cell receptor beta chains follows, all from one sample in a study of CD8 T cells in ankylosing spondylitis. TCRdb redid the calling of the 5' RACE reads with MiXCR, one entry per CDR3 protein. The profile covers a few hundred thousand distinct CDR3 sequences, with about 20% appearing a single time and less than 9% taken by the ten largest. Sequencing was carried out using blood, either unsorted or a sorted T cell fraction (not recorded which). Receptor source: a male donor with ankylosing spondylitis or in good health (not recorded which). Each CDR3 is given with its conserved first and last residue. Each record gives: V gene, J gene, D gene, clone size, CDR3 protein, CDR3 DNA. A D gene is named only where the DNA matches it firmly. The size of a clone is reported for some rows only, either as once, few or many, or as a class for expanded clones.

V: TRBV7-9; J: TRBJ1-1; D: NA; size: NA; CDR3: CASRVMNTEAFF; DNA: TGTGCCAGCAGAGTTATGAACACTGAAGCTTTCTTT
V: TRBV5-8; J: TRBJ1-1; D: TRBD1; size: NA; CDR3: CASSFRQGWMNTEAFF; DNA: TGTGCCAGCAGCTTCCGACAGGGTTGGATGAACACTGAAGCTTTCTTT
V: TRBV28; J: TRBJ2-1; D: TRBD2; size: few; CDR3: CASSRTSIVF; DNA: TGTGCCAGCAGTCGGACTAGCATTGTCTTC
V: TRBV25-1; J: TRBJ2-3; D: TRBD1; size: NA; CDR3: CASSEPYRGGSTDTQYF; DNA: TGTGCCAGCAGTGAACCTTACAGGGGTGGTTCGACAGATACGCAGTATTTT
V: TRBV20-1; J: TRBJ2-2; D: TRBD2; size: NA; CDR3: CSARRAGANTGELFF; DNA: TGCAGTGCTAGGCGGGCGGGGGCGAACACCGGGGAGCTGTTTTTT
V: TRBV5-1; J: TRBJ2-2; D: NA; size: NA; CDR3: CASSYDLGDTGELFF; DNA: TGCGCCAGCAGCTATGATCTAGGGGACACCGGGGAGCTGTTTTTT
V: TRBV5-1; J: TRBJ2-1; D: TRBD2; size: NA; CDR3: CASSLTSATYNEQFF; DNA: TGCGCCAGCAGCTTAACTAGCGCTACCTACAATGAGCAGTTCTTC
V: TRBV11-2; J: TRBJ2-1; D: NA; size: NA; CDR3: CASSFRGSNEQFF; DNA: TGTGCCAGCAGCTTCAGGGGTTCCAATGAGCAGTTCTTC
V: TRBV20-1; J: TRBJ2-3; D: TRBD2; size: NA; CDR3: CSATGTNTDTQYF; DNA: TGCAGTGCTACCGGGACTAACACAGATACGCAGTATTTT
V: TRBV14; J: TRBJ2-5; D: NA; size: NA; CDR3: CASSQDRQGWETQYF; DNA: TGTGCCAGCAGCCAAGATCGGCAGGGGTGGGAGACCCAGTACTTC
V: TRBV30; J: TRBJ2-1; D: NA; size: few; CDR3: CAWSVQAEQFF; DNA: TGTGCCTGGAGTGTCCAGGCCGAGCAGTTCTTC
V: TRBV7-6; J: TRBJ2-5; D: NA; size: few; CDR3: CASSLIGGGETQYF; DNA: TGTGCCAGCAGCTTAATCGGGGGCGGAGAGACCCAGTACTTC
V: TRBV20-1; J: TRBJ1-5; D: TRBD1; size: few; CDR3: CSARAGGGQPQHF; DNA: TGCAGTGCTAGAGCAGGGGGCGGTCAGCCCCAGCATTTT
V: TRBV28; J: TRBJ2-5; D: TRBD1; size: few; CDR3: CASRWNRGETQYF; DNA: TGTGCCAGCAGATGGAACAGGGGAGAGACCCAGTACTTC
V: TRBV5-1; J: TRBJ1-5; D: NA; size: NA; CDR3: CASSWQGNQPQHF; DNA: TGCGCCAGCAGCTGGCAAGGGAATCAGCCCCAGCATTTT
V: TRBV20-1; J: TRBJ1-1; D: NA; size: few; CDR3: CSARGLSTPNTEAFF; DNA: TGCAGTGCTAGAGGACTCAGCACACCGAACACTGAAGCTTTCTTT
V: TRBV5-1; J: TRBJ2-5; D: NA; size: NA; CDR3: CASSLVPSGTGYQETQYF; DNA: TGCGCCAGCAGCTTGGTCCCTAGCGGGACAGGATACCAAGAGACCCAGTACTTC
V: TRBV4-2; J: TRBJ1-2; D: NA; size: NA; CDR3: CASSQDITNLRYGYTF; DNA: TGTGCCAGCAGCCAAGATATTACGAATTTAAGATATGGCTACACCTTC
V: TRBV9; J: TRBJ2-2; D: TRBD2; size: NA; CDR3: CASSAGGLAGGYANTGELFF; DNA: TGTGCCAGCAGCGCTGGGGGACTAGCGGGAGGTTACGCGAACACCGGGGAGCTGTTTTTT
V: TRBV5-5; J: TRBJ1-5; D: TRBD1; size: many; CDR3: CASSSTGTQPQHF; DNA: TGTGCCAGCAGCTCGACAGGGACTCAGCCCCAGCATTTT
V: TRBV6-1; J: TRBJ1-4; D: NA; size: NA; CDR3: CASRTGFNEKLFF; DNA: TGTGCCAGCAGAACAGGGTTTAATGAAAAACTGTTTTTT